This T cell receptor beta chain is drawn from a study of T cells after yellow fever vaccination. As for the study in general: SMART-Seq v4 Ultra Low Input served to prepare low-cell-number fractions.

A few counts support this clonotype. This CDR3 is built from 14 residues. Germline V gene lookup returns CDR1 LGHNT and CDR2 FRNRAP. Trimming removed 1 base from V and 4 bases from J; junction bases left unmatched: 3. TCRdb ran MiXCR on the 5' RACE reads and lists one entry per CDR3 protein. The sample carries a few hundred thousand distinct CDR3 sequences, about a sixth recorded once. V and J are TRBV12-5 and TRBJ1-2; TRBD1 matches 7 bases. The source of this sequence is a man aged 18 to 30 who received the YFV17D yellow fever vaccine. The sample here was PBMCs, taken 5 days after the first yellow fever vaccination. The CDR3 DNA reads as TGTGCTAGTGGTTTGGGTGGACAGGCCTATGGCTACACCTTC. Translation gives CASGLGGQAYGYTF.